This T cell receptor (beta chain) was recorded in a study of T cells after yellow fever vaccination. Study-level points and caveats: It was a weaker secondary response, yet one that peaked faster, at day 5 versus 15. Abundant bulk-derived clonotypes could contaminate FACS-sorted repertoires.

From the 5' RACE reads, TCRdb called clonotypes with MiXCR, one entry per CDR3 protein. The sample has around 310,000 distinct CDR3 sequences, over 3.5% seen once. In its sample, this clonotype was seen many times. Its specificity is unknown. Germline V CDR1 and CDR2: SQVTM, ANQGSEA. The ends were cut back, 0 bases at V and 0 bases at J, with 15 bases in the middle. There are 16 residues in the CDR3. This TCR came from a man between 18 and 29 years old who received the YFV17D yellow fever vaccine. This chain uses TRBV29-1 with TRBJ2-7; possible D gene TRBD2, 6 bases. Material: PBMCs, obtained 15 days after the yellow fever booster vaccination. CDR3 nucleotide sequence: TGCAGCGTTGAAGACCCTAGCGATTCCAGCTCCTACGAGCAGTACTTC. Encoded protein: CSVEDPSDSSSYEQYF.